One sample yielded the 8 T cell receptor beta chains listed below, sequenced in a study of T cell responses to AZD1222 COVID-19 vaccine. Sequenced by immunoSEQ multiplex PCR; TCRdb stores in-frame clones only, minus some. In the table there are about 140,000 clones, roughly nine tenths of which are singletons. The sequencing here drew on peripheral blood, taken on day 0 of AZD1222 vaccination. The receptors come from an adult in good health.

The gene calls are TRBV2 and TRBJ1-2; D is ambiguous. Trimming stripped 4 bases from V and 4 bases from J, with 7 bases between. This CDR3 has 12 amino acids. The V gene's germline CDR1 is SNHLY and CDR2 FYNNEI. The DNA of the CDR3 is TGTGCCAGCAGTGCCCGGGGCTATGGCTACACCTTC. The encoded protein is CASSARGYGYTF.

The chain uses TRBV5-8 and TRBJ2-3, with TRBD1 matching 9 bases. The V and J ends lost 5 bases and 0 bases, in that order; junction bases with no gene match: 7. The germline CDR1 and CDR2 sequences are SGHTS and YDEGEE. The CDR3 has 16 residues. The CDR3 nucleotides are TGTGCCAGCAGAGGGGTCGGGACAGGGAGCACAGATACGCAGTATTTT. Translation: CASRGVGTGSTDTQYF.

This chain joins TRBV12-3 or TRBV12-4 and TRBJ2-1; the D gene is possibly TRBD1 (5 bases). The V and J ends lost 1 base and 13 bases respectively, with 11 bases between them. This CDR3 has 12 residues. CDR3 bases: TGTGCCAGCAGTTTAGTCAGGGTTTACCAGTTCTTC. Its protein product is CASSLVRVYQFF.

The chain employs TRBV5-1 and TRBJ2-1; 13 nucleotides match TRBD2. The CDR3 totals 18 residues. J lost 4 bases, V lost 3 bases, and 10 bases had no gene match. Germline V CDR1 and CDR2: SGHRS, YFSETQ. Here the CDR3 DNA reads TGCGCCAGCAGCTCCCTACGGACTAGCGGGGGTAGGTACAATGAGCAGTTCTTC. Protein product: CASSSLRTSGGRYNEQFF.

This rearrangement joins TRBV18 to TRBJ1-1, with D hard to call. The germline gives CDR1 KGHSH, CDR2 LQKENI. V was shortened by 3 bases and J by 0 bases, with 8 bases between the two germline ends. This CDR3 spans 14 amino acids. This CDR3 reads CASSPGLLNTEAFF. In DNA form, the CDR3 reads TGTGCCAGCTCACCCGGACTCTTGAACACTGAAGCTTTCTTT.

The V call is TRBV4-3, the J call TRBJ2-3; no definite D call. Trimming cost V 0 bases and J 6 bases, with 13 bases left between them. Germline lookup yields CDR1 LGHNA and CDR2 YSLEER. The CDR3 runs to 15 residues. CDR3 protein: CASSQDKNAPDTQYF. The CDR3 nucleotides read TGCGCCAGCAGCCAAGATAAGAACGCGCCGGATACGCAGTATTTT.

The table lists this clone with a count of one. The V gene is TRBV27, the J gene TRBJ1-5; D uncertain. CDR3 length equals 13 residues. The germline CDR1 and CDR2 sequences are MNHEY and SMNVEV (reference sequence). Trimming took off 6 bases at V and 4 bases at J, with 10 bases between the two ends. The CDR3 loop reads CASSPAVNQPQHF. The CDR3 DNA reads as TGTGCCAGCAGCCCAGCAGTGAATCAGCCCCAGCATTTT.

The chain employs TRBV12-3 or TRBV12-4 and TRBJ1-1; D gene ambiguous. Trimming pared 1 base from V and 11 bases from J, leaving 11 bases between. The CDR3 totals 12 residues. This chain's CDR3 is CASSLGPVGAFF. DNA for the CDR3: TGTGCCAGCAGTTTAGGGCCCGTAGGGGCTTTCTTT.